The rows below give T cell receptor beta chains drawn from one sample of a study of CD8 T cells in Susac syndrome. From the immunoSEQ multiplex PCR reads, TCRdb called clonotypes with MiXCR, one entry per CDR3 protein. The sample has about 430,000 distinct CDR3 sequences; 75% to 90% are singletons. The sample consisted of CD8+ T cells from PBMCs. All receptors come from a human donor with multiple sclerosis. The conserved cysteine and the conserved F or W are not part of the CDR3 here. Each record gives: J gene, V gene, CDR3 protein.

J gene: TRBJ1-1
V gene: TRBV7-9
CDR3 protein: ASSLMASEAF

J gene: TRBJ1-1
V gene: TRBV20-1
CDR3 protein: SAATPNTEAF

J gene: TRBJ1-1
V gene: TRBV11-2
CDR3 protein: ASSSGDRGMWTEAF

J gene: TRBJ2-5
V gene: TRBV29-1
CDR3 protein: SVERGGETQY

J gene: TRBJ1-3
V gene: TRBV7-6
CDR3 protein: ATTTFSGNTIY

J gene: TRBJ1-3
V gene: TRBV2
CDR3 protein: ASRKVTGAGNTIY

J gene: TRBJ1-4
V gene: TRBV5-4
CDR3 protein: ASSLSGGGNEKLF

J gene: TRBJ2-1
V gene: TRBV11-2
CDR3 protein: ASSPSGDYNEQF

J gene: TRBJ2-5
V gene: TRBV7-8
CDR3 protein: ASRPNYPRDGSQETQY

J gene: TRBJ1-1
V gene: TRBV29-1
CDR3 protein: SVEGFWGNTEAF

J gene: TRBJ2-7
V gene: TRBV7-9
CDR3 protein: ASSVQGDLSLEQY

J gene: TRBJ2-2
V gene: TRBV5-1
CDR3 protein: ASSPNGKPGELF

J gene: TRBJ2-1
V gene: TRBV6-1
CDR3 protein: ASSERTGLAAYNEQF

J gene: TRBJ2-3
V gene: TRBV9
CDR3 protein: ASSADMDTQY

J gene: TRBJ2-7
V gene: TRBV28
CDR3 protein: ASSLSRPYEQY

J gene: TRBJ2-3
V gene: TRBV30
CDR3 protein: AWGRGGAKGTDTQY

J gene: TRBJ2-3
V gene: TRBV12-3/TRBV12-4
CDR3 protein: ASSPGGRGLTWGFAQY

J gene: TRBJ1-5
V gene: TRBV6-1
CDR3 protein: ASSRSTGNNQPQH

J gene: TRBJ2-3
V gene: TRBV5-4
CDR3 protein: ASSSGLHTDTQY

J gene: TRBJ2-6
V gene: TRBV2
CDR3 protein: ASSEGTAGANVLT